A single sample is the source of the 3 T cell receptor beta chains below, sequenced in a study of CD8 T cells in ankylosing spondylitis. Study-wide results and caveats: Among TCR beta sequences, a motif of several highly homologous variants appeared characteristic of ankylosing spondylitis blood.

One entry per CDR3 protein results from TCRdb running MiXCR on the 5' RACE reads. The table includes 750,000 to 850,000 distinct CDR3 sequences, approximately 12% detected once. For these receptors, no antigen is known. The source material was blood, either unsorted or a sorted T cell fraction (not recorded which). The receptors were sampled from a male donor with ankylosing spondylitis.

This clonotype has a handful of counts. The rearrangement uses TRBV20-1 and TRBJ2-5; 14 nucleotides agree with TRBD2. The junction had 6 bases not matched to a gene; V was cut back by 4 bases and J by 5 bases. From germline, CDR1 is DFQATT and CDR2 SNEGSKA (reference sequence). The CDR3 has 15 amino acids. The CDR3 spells CSATAGTSGSETQYF. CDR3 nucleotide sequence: TGCAGTGCTACCGCAGGGACTAGCGGGAGTGAGACCCAGTACTTC.

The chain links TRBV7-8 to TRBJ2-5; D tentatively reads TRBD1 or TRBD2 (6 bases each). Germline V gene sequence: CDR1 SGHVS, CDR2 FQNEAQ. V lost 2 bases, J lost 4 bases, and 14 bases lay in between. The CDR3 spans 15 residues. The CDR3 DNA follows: TGTGCCAGCAGCTTATTTCCGGGGGCCGGAGAGACCCAGTACTTC. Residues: CASSLFPGAGETQYF. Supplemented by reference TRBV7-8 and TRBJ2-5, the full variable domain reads GAGVSQSPRYKVAKRGQDVALRCDPISGHVSLFWYQQALGQGPEFLTYFQNEAQLDKSGLPSDRFFAERPEGSVSTLKIQRTQQEDSAVYLCASSLFPGAGETQYFGPGTRLLVL.

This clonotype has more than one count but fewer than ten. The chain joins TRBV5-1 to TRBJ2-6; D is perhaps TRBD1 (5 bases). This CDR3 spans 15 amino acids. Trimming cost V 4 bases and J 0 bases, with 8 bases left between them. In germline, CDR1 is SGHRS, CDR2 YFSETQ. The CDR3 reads CASSQTDSGANVLTF. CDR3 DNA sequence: TGCGCCAGCAGCCAGACAGACTCTGGGGCCAACGTCCTGACTTTC.